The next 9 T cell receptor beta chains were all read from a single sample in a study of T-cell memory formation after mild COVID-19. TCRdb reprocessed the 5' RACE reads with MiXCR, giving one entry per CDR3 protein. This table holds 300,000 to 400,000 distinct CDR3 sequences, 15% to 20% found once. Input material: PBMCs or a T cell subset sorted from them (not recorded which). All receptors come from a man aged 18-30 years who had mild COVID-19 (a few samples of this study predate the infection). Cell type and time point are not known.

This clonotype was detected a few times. The CDR3 DNA reads TGTGCCAGCAGTTTTGGTAAACGGTCGACTGGGGCCAACGTCCTGACTTTC. Translating it yields CASSFGKRSTGANVLTF. The chain employs TRBV12-3 or TRBV12-4 and TRBJ2-6; D remains ambiguous. This CDR3 is 17 amino acids long. The V and J ends lost 3 bases and 2 bases respectively, with 14 bases between them.

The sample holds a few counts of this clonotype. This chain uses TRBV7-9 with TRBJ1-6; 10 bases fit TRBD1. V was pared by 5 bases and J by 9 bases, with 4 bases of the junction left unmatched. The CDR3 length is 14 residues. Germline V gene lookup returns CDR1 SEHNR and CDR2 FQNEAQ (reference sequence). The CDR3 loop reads CASSQGQGRSPLHF. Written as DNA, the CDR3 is TGTGCCAGCAGCCAGGGACAGGGGCGTTCACCCCTCCACTTT. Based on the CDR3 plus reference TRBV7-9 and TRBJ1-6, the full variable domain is DTGVSQNPRHKITKRGQNVTFRCDPISEHNRLYWYRQTLGQGPEFLTYFQNEAQLEKSRLLSDRFSAERPKGSFSTLEIQRTEQGDSAMYLCASSQGQGRSPLHFGNGTRLTVT.

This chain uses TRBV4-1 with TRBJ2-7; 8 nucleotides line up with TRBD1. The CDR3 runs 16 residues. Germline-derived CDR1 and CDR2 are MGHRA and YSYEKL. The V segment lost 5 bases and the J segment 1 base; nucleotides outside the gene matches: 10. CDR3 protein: CASSNYKGQESYEQYF. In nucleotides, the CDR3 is TGCGCCAGCAGCAATTACAAGGGACAGGAGTCCTACGAGCAGTACTTC.

In DNA form, the CDR3 reads TGTGCCAGCAGCCCAGCTTTATGGGAGACCCAGTACTTC. This sequence encodes CASSPALWETQYF. This chain links TRBV27 with TRBJ2-5; D uncertain. The CDR3 has 13 residues. Germline-derived CDR1 and CDR2 are MNHEY and SMNVEV (reference sequence). Between the trimmed V and J ends, which lost 6 bases and 5 bases, there was a span of 13 bases.

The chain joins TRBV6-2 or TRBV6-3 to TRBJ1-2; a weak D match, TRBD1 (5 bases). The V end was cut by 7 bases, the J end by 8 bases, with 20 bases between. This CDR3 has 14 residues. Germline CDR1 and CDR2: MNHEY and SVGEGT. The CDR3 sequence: CASTDLYEGKGYTF. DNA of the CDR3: TGTGCCAGCACCGACCTGTATGAGGGGAAGGGCTACACCTTC.

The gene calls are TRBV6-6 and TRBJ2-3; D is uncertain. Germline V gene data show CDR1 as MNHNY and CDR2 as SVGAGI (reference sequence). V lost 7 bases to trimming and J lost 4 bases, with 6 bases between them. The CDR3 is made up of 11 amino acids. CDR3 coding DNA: TGTGCCAGCACGCAGGCAGATACGCAGTATTTT. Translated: CASTQADTQYF.

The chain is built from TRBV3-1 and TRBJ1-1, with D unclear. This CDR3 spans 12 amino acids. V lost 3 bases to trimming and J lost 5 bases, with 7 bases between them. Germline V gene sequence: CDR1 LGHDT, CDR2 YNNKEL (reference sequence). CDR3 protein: CASSQIGTEAFF. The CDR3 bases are TGTGCCAGCAGCCAGATAGGAACTGAAGCTTTCTTT. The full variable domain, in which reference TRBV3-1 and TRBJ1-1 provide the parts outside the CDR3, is DTAVSQTPKYLVTQMGNDKSIKCEQNLGHDTMYWYKQDSKKFLKIMFSYNNKELIINETVPNRFSPKSPDKAHLNLHINSLELGDSAVYFCASSQIGTEAFFGQGTRLTVV.

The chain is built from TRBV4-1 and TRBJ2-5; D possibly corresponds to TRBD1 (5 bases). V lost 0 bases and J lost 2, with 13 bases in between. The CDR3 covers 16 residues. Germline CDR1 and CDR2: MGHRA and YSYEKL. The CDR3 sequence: CASSQDSSQGQETQYF. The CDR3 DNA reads TGCGCCAGCAGCCAAGATAGTTCCCAGGGACAAGAGACCCAGTACTTC.

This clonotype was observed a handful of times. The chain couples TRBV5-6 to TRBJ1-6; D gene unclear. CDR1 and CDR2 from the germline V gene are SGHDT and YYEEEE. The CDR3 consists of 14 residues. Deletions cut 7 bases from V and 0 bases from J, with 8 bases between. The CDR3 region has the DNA TGTGCCAGCGCCGGTCGCTCCTATAATTCACCCCTCCACTTT. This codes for CASAGRSYNSPLHF.